This T cell receptor (beta chain) was identified during a study of blood T cell repertoires in COVID-19. Study summary: Samples taken during acute and convalescent COVID-19 were collected in the United States, Italy and Spain. T cells, B-cell-depleted T cells, or PBMCs supplied cDNA or gDNA.

Unmatched junction bases numbered 12, after V lost 6 bases and J lost 4 bases. CDR1 LGHNA and CDR2 YNFKEQ come from the germline V gene. This CDR3 is 16 amino acids long. One Seattle source followed patients from active infection through their disease course. Libraries were prepared by immunoSEQ multiplex PCR; TCRdb keeps only in-frame clonotypes and omits some of them. Of 96,000 or so clones listed, about four fifths are singletons. The chain has TRBV4-2 and TRBJ2-1; 7 bases match TRBD2. Sequences were obtained from peripheral blood. The clonotype was recovered from a man older than 75 with COVID-19, enrolled during active disease. The CDR3 DNA sequence: TGTGCCAGCAGGCAGGCTGGGGAGGGAGGGTACAATGAGCAGTTCTTC. This translates into CASRQAGEGGYNEQFF.